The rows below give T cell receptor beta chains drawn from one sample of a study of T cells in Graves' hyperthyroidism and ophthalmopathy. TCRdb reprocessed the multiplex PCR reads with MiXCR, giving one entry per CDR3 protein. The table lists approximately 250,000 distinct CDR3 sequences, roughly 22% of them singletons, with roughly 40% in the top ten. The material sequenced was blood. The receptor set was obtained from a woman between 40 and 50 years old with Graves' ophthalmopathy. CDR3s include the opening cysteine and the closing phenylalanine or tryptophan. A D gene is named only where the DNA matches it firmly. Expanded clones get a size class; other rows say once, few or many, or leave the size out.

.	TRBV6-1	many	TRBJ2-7	CASSALAQRQYF	TGTGCCAGCAGTGCCCTGGCCCAGCGGCAGTACTTC
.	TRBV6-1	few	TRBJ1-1	CASSEGTVTEAFF	TGTGCCAGCAGTGAAGGGACAGTCACTGAAGCTTTCTTT
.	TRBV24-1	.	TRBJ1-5	CATSDLRGIQPQHF	TGTGCCACCAGTGATTTGAGGGGGATTCAGCCCCAGCATTTT
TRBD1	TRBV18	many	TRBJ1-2	CASSPPGTAFYGYTF	TGTGCCAGCTCACCACCGGGGACAGCCTTCTATGGCTACACCTTC
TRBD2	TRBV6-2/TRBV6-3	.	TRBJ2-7	CASSYSSGTSVGEQYF	TGTGCCAGCAGTTACTCTTCCGGGACTAGCGTTGGGGAGCAGTACTTC
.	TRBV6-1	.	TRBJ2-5	CASSESRGRSETQYF	TGTGCCAGCAGTGAAAGTAGGGGTAGATCGGAGACCCAGTACTTC
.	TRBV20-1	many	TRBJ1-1	CSCGQSGTEAFF	TGCAGTTGCGGACAGTCGGGCACTGAAGCTTTCTTT
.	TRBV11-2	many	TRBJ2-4	CASSLVAEVVDIQYF	TGTGCCAGCAGCCTCGTAGCGGAAGTGGTAGACATTCAGTACTTC
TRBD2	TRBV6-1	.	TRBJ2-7	CASKGLPDYEQYF	TGTGCCAGCAAGGGACTACCAGACTACGAGCAGTACTTC
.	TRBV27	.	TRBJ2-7	CASTERPGTTYEQYF	TGTGCCAGCACCGAGCGGCCCGGGACAACCTACGAGCAGTACTTC
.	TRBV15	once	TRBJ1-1	CATSRDGGITEAFF	TGTGCCACCAGCAGAGATGGAGGCATCACTGAAGCTTTCTTT
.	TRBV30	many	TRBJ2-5	CAWSQQGETQYF	TGTGCCTGGAGTCAACAGGGAGAGACCCAGTACTTC
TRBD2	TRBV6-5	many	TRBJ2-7	CASSVLAVSYEQYF	TGTGCCAGCAGTGTACTAGCGGTGTCCTACGAGCAGTACTTC
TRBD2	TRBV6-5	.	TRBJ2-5	CASSWRTSGGQETQYF	TGTGCCAGCAGTTGGAGGACTAGCGGGGGACAAGAGACCCAGTACTTC
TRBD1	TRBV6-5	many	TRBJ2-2	CASSYSGQGREELFF	TGTGCCAGCAGTTACTCAGGACAGGGTAGAGAGGAGCTGTTTTTT
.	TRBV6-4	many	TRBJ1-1	CASRAGAGNTEAFF	TGTGCCAGCAGGGCAGGGGCGGGGAACACTGAAGCTTTCTTT
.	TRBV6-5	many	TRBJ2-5	CASSYSNRFQETQYF	TGTGCCAGCAGTTACTCGAATCGGTTCCAAGAGACCCAGTACTTC
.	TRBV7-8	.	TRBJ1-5	CASSPPGGDGNQPQHF	TGTGCCAGCAGCCCCCCCGGGGGGGACGGCAATCAGCCCCAGCATTTT
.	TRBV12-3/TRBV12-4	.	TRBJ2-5	CASSLHRLQETQYF	TGTGCCAGCAGTCTCCACAGGTTACAAGAGACCCAGTACTTC
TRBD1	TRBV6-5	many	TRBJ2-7	CASSYSTGREQYF	TGTGCCAGCAGTTACTCGACAGGGCGCGAGCAGTACTTC
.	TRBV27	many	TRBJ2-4	CASSADWGAKNIQHF	TGTGCCAGCAGTGCAGACTGGGGAGCCAAAAACATTCAGCACTTC
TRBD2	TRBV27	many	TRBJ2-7	CASSDLAGGPIGYEQYF	TGTGCCAGCAGTGACCTAGCGGGAGGGCCAATTGGCTACGAGCAGTACTTC
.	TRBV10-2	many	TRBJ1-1	CASTRSAGANTEAFF	TGCGCCAGCACGCGGTCGGCAGGGGCAAACACTGAAGCTTTCTTT
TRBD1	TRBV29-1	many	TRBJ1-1	CSAVGTGNTEAFF	TGCAGCGCCGTCGGGACAGGGAACACTGAAGCTTTCTTT
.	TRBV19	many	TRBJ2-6	CASSLQRSGANVLTF	TGTGCCAGTAGCCTCCAGCGCTCTGGGGCCAACGTCCTGACTTTC
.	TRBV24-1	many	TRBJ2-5	CATSAPGGFQETQYF	TGTGCCACCAGTGCTCCTGGGGGATTCCAAGAGACCCAGTACTTC
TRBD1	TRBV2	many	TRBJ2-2	CASSDGDRDTGELFF	TGTGCCAGCAGTGATGGGGACAGGGATACCGGGGAGCTGTTTTTT
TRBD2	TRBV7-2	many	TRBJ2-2	CASSLRLAGVYTGELFF	TGTGCCAGCAGCTTACGGCTAGCGGGGGTATACACCGGGGAGCTGTTTTTT
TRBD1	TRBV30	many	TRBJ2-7	CAWNPGQGALYEQYF	TGTGCCTGGAATCCGGGACAGGGGGCCCTCTACGAGCAGTACTTC
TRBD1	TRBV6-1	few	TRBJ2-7	CASTTLLGQGYEQSF	TGTGCCAGCACCACCCTACTGGGACAGGGCTACGAGCAGTCCTTC
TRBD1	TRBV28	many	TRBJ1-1	CASSPGGQKMNTEAFF	TGTGCCAGCAGTCCCGGGGGACAGAAAATGAACACTGAAGCTTTCTTT
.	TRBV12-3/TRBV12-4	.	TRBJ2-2	CASQDSLGGELFF	TGTGCCAGCCAAGATAGCCTTGGCGGGGAGCTGTTTTTT
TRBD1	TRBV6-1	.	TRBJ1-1	CASRGTGKNTEAFF	TGTGCCAGCAGAGGGACAGGGAAGAACACTGAAGCTTTCTTT
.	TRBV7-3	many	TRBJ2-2	CASSLAPPGGGELFF	TGTGCCAGCAGCTTAGCCCCACCCGGAGGGGGGGAGCTGTTTTTT
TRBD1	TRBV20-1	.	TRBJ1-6	CSAWTGFGNSPLHF	TGCAGTGCTTGGACAGGGTTTGGTAATTCACCCCTCCACTTT
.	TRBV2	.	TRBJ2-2	CASARENTGELFF	TGTGCCAGCGCCAGGGAGAACACCGGGGAGCTGTTTTTT
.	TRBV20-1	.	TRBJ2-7	CSARMAGHTYEQYF	TGCAGTGCTAGGATGGCGGGCCACACCTACGAGCAGTACTTC
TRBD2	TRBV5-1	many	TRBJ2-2	CASSWGAGGITGELFF	TGCGCCAGCAGCTGGGGAGCGGGAGGAATCACCGGGGAGCTGTTTTTT
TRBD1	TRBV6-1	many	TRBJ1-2	CASSESGQGYGYTF	TGTGCCAGCAGTGAATCGGGACAGGGCTATGGCTACACCTTC
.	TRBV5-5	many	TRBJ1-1	CASSFLADMNTKAFF	TGTGCCAGCAGCTTCCTGGCAGACATGAACACTAAAGCTTTCTTT
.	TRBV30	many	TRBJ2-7	CAWRSDTYEQYF	TGTGCCTGGAGGTCGGACACCTACGAGCAGTACTTC
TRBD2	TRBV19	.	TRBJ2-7	CASAPGRGGEQYF	TGTGCCAGTGCACCTGGAAGGGGAGGGGAGCAGTACTTC
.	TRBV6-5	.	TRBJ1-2	CASSYDPGQNYGYTF	TGTGCCAGCAGTTACGATCCGGGGCAGAACTATGGCTACACCTTC
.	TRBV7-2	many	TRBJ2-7	CASSKGGQPREQYF	TGTGCCAGCAGCAAGGGGGGACAGCCTAGAGAGCAGTACTTC
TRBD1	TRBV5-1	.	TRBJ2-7	CASSRQGDEQYF	TGCGCCAGCAGCAGACAGGGGGACGAGCAGTACTTC
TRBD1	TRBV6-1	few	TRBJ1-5	CASSVRGSSNQPQHF	TGTGCCAGCTCGGTCAGGGGGTCGAGCAATCAGCCCCAGCATTTT
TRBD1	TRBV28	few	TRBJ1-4	CASSSALEGANEKLFF	TGTGCCAGCAGTTCGGCCTTAGAGGGGGCGAACGAAAAACTGTTTTTT